The sample holds one count of the clone carrying this TCR beta chain. No antigen is known for it. The CDR3 is 14 amino acids. Between the trimmed V and J ends, which lost 5 bases and 1 base, there was a span of 11 bases. CDR1 and CDR2 (germline): KGHSH, LQKENI. TCRdb's copy holds only in-frame clones and misses some; the assay was immunoSEQ multiplex PCR. The table has some 100,000 clones, 91% seen once. The entry originates in a study of T cell responses to AZD1222 COVID-19 vaccine. Whole-study findings and limits: When two AZD1222 doses had been given, Spike-specific TCR breadth and depth rose. Nearly half of spike-specific TCRs reportedly target unmutated variant regions.

This TCR was recovered from an adult in good health. Material: peripheral blood, obtained on day 0 of AZD1222 vaccination. V is TRBV18 and J is TRBJ1-1; no clear D gene. As DNA, the CDR3 is TGTGCCAGCTCATCACGCGGAGGGAACACTGAAGCTTTCTTT. Its translation: CASSSRGGNTEAFF.